The 4 T cell receptor beta chains given below trace back to one sample, sequenced in a study of patients and donors after allogeneic stem cell transplantation (dated by TCRdb to the early 2020s). Library preparation used RT-PCR. TCRdb lists the instrument as NextSeq 550. In TCRdb, the public reads were trimmed at Q25 with fastp and aligned with MiXCR, with productive beta chains retained. Rows matching on CDR3 protein sequence are summarized as one entry with the most common DNA and genes. The sample has approximately 210,000 distinct CDR3 sequences on record, roughly two fifths of them singletons. In total, the top ten clones hold about 35% of the sample. Sequenced: blood, either unsorted or a sorted T cell fraction (not recorded which). All receptors come from a human donor who was either an allogeneic HSCT recipient or a stem cell or donor lymphocyte infusion donor (not recorded which). It is not recorded whose cells these are; they may come from a transplant donor.

V and J are TRBV2 and TRBJ2-1; TRBD2 matches 10 bases. The CDR3 runs to 15 residues. Germline V gene lookup returns CDR1 SNHLY and CDR2 FYNNEI. J was trimmed by 7 bases and V by 5 bases; bases with no gene match: 8. Here the CDR3 DNA reads TGTGCCAGCAGTTTAGCGGGAGGCCTGGTAAATGAGCAGTTCTTC. Encoded protein: CASSLAGGLVNEQFF.

A few counts support this clonotype. The chain recombines TRBV15 with TRBJ2-7, with 7 positions matching TRBD1. The germline V gene has CDR1 LNHNV and CDR2 YYDKDF (reference sequence). The CDR3 has 15 residues. V lost 2 bases to trimming and J lost 3 bases; unmatched junction nucleotides: 7. The CDR3 loop reads CATSRRQDRNYEQYF. The CDR3 DNA reads TGTGCCACCAGCAGACGACAGGACAGGAACTACGAGCAGTACTTC.

The CDR3 region has the DNA TGTGCCAGCAACGCCGGGACAGGGGGCCCTTTGGGCACTGAAGCTTTCTTT. Amino acid sequence: CASNAGTGGPLGTEAFF. This rearrangement joins TRBV9 to TRBJ1-1, with 12 bases that match TRBD1. The V gene end was trimmed by 6 bases and the J gene end by 4 bases; junction bases not matched to a gene: 13. This CDR3 has 17 residues. Germline assignment: CDR1 SGDLS and CDR2 YYNGEE.

V gene TRBV12-3 or TRBV12-4 combines with J gene TRBJ2-1, with D unclear. This CDR3 is 13 amino acids long. Trimming removed 5 bases at V and 4 bases at J, with 9 bases between. CDR3 residues: CASSAGEYNEQFF. CDR3 in DNA: TGTGCCAGCAGTGCCGGAGAGTACAATGAGCAGTTCTTC.